This T cell receptor beta chain was captured by sequencing in a study of T cell changes during pregnancy in multiple sclerosis (dated by TCRdb to the late 2010s). For the study in its entirety: In women with multiple sclerosis, the researchers looked at how the T cell repertoire shifted as pregnancy progressed.

Comments on this clone: The target of this receptor is not known. The input lacks base qualities; no much larger clone sits a single base away.

Reading the germline V gene gives CDR1 SGHRS and CDR2 YFSETQ. V has 4 bases trimmed and J has 5 bases trimmed; junction bases matching no gene number 10. The CDR3 sequence holds 15 residues, the cysteine and phenylalanine included. The sequence is cut down to CDR3 DNA, 45 bases in frame from base 1. The library was prepared using the immunoSEQ multiplex PCR assay. TCRdb holds this immuneACCESS table with in-frame rearrangements only. Some clones are missing; in checked studies, unresolved V genes explain under half, and the rest has no known cause. Across this sample there are roughly 48,000 clones, with roughly 92% seen only once. Roughly 0.91% of the sample lies in the top ten.

The source material was CD4+ T cells from peripheral blood mononuclear cells, sampled in the second trimester of pregnancy. This clonotype was sampled from a female donor in good health, enrolled as a control in a pregnancy study. This chain is built from TRBV5-1 and TRBJ2-3, with TRBD1 identical over 7 junction bases. The CDR3: CASSRQGPDVDTQYF. The DNA sequence is as follows: TGCGCCAGCAGCAGACAGGGTCCAGACGTAGATACGCAGTATTTT. Here the CDR3 is joined to the reference TRBV5-1 and TRBJ2-3 genes, and the full variable domain is: KAGVTQTPRYLIKTRGQQVTLSCSPISGHRSVSWYQQTPGQGLQFLFEYFSETQRNKGNFPGRFSGRQFSNSRSEMNVSTLELGDSALYLCASSRQGPDVDTQYFGPGTRLTVL.